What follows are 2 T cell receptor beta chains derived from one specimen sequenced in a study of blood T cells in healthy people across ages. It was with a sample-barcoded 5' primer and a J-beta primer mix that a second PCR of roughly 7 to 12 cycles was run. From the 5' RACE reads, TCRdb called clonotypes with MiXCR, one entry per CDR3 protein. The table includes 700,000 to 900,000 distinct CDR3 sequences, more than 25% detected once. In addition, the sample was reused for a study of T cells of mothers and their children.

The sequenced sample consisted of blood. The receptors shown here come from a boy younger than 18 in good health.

The CDR3 nucleotides read TGTGCCAGCAGTCCCCTAGCGGGGGTCGCTGGCGAGCAGTACTTC. The encoded protein is CASSPLAGVAGEQYF. J is TRBJ2-7 and V is TRBV27, with 10 positions matching TRBD2. V dropped 5 bases and J dropped 6; count of bases not matched to a gene: 10. This CDR3 region has 15 residues. Per germline, CDR1 MNHEY and CDR2 SMNVEV (reference sequence).

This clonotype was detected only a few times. DNA of the CDR3: TGTGCCAGCAGCCACGTGCCCGGGAGAGAGACCCAGTACTTC. This sequence encodes CASSHVPGRETQYF. The chain employs TRBV7-2 and TRBJ2-5; D is perhaps TRBD2 (6 bases). This CDR3 has 14 amino acids. V lost 5 bases, J lost 4 bases, and 14 bases lay in between. From germline, CDR1 is SGHTA and CDR2 FQGNSA.